This TCR beta chain was sequenced for a study of blood T cell repertoires in COVID-19. Across the study: T cells, B-cell-depleted T cells, or PBMCs supplied cDNA or gDNA.

The method was immunoSEQ multiplex PCR; TCRdb's version includes in-frame clones alone and lacks a portion of them. The data show some 99,000 clones, with approximately 90% seen just once and 3.5% to 5% held by the top ten. This clone was detected ten times or more. This sample also contains other DNA sequences that code for the same CDR3. The V end was cut by 2 bases, the J end by 3 bases, with 10 bases between. CDR1 and CDR2 (germline): SEHNR, FQNEAQ (reference sequence). The CDR3 consists of 14 residues. The receptor was derived from a human donor with COVID-19, enrolled during active disease. The donor label of this sample is uncertain. The chain combines TRBV7-9 with TRBJ1-1, with a tentative D call TRBD1 (5 bases). The sequenced material came from peripheral blood. The CDR3 region has the DNA TGTGCCAGCAGCTTAACGCGGGGGGACACTGAAGCTTTCTTT. This encodes CASSLTRGDTEAFF.